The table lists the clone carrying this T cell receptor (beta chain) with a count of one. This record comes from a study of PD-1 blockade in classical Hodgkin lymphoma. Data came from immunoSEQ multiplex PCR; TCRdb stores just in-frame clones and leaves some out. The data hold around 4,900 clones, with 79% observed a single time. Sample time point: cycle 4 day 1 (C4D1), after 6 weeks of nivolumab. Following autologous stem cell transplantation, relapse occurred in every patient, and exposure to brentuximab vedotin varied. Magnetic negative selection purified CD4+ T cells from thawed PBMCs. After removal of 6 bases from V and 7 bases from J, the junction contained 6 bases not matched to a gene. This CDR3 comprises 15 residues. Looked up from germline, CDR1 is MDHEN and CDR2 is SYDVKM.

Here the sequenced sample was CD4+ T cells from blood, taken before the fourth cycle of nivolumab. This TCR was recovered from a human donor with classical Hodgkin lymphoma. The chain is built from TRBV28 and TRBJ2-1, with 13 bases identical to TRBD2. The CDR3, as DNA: TGTGCCAGCAGCAGACTAGCGGGGGGTGTGAATGAGCAGTTCTTC. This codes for CASSRLAGGVNEQFF.